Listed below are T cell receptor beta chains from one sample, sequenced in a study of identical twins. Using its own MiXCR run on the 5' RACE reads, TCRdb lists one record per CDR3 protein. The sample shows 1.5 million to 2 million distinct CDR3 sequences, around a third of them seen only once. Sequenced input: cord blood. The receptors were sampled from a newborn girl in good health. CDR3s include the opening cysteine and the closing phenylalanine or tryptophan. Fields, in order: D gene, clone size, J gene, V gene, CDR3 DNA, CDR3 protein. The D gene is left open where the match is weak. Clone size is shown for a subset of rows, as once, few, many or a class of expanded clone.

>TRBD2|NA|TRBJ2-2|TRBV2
TGTGCCAGCAGTGATGTAGCGGGGAACACCGGGGAGCTGTTTTTT
CASSDVAGNTGELFF
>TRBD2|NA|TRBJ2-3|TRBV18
TGTGCCAGCTCACCAGGGAGGGCTTTCGGAGCAGATACGCAGTATTTT
CASSPGRAFGADTQYF
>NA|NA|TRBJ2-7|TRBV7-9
TGTGCCAGCACCCACGGAAACTTTAAGGGACCCTACGAGCAGTACTTC
CASTHGNFKGPYEQYF
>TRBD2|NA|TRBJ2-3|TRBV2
TGTGCCAGCTCGGGACTAGCGGCGTTATCTAGCACAGATACGCAGTATTTT
CASSGLAALSSTDTQYF
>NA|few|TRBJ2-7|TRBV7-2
TGTGCCAGCAGCTTACTCTATTTCCACGAGCAGTACTTC
CASSLLYFHEQYF
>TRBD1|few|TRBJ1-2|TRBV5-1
TGCGCCAGCAGCCGGGACAGGCCCGAATATGGCTACACCTTC
CASSRDRPEYGYTF
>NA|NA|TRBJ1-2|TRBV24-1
TGTGCCACCAGTGATACCAGGGGTGACTACACCTTC
CATSDTRGDYTF
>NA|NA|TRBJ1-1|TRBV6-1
TGTGCCAGCAGTGCCAAGGGTAACACTGAAGCTTTCTTT
CASSAKGNTEAFF
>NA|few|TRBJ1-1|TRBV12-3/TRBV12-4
TGTGCCAGCAGTTTAGAACGGACGGTGAACACTGAAGCTTTCTTT
CASSLERTVNTEAFF
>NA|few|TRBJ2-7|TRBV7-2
TGTGCCAGCAGCCGACTAGGACCTCCCTACGAGCAGTACTTC
CASSRLGPPYEQYF
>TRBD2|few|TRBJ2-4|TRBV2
TGTGCCAGCAGTGAACTAGCGGGAGGGAAAAACATTCAGTACTTC
CASSELAGGKNIQYF
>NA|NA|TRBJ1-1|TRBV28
TGTGCCAGCAGCTGGATCGGGACACCCCAGAACACTGAAGCTTTCTTT
CASSWIGTPQNTEAFF
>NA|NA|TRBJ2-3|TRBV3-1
TGTGCCAGCAGCTCCGCTGGCCATAGAAGCACAGATACGCAGTATTTT
CASSSAGHRSTDTQYF
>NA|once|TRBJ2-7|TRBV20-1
TGCAGTGCTAGAGTGGGAAAACCCTACAATGAGCAGTACTTC
CSARVGKPYNEQYF
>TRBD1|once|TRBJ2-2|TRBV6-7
TGTGCCAGCAGTTGGACAGGGGGTTTCGGGGAGCTGTTTTTT
CASSWTGGFGELFF
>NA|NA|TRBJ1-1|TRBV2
TGTGCCAGCAGTGTTCCAGATGAAGCTTTCTTT
CASSVPDEAFF
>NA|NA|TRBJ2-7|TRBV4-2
TGTGCCAGCAGCCACCGACGGGGGTACGAGCAGTACTTC
CASSHRRGYEQYF
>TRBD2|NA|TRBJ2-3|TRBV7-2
TGTGCCAGCAGCTTCCGGACTAGCGGAGGGAGGACTAGCACAGATACGCAGTATTTT
CASSFRTSGGRTSTDTQYF
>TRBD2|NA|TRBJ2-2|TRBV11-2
TGTGCCAGCAGCTTAGTCCCCCTTCTACTAGCGGGAGGCTGGAACACCGGGGAGCTGTTTTTT
CASSLVPLLLAGGWNTGELFF
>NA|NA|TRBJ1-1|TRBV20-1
TGCAGCTTCCTCAGGGGCAGTATGAACACTGAAGCTTTCTTT
CSFLRGSMNTEAFF
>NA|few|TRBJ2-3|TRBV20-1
TGCAGTGCTAGAGTCGCCCAGCGGGTGGCAGATACGCAGTATTTT
CSARVAQRVADTQYF
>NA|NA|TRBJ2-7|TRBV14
TGTGCCAGCGCCCGAGGGGCCGTGCGCTACGAGCAGTACTTC
CASARGAVRYEQYF
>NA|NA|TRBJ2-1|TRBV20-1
TGCAGTGCTAGTCTCGGACCTGCGGCTAAACGGTCCTACAATGAGCAGTTCTTC
CSASLGPAAKRSYNEQFF
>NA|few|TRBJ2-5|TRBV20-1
TGCAGTGCCAAAAATGCGGGGAAACCGCAAGAGACCCAGTACTTC
CSAKNAGKPQETQYF
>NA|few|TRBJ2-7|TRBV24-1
TGTGCCACCAGATTCGGGTCAGGGGTTTCCTACGAGCAGTACTTC
CATRFGSGVSYEQYF
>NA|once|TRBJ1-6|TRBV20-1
TGCAATGCTAGCCGGCAGAGCTCCTATAATTCACCCCTCCACTTT
CNASRQSSYNSPLHF
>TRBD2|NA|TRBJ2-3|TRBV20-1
TGCAGTTCTCCGAGGGGACTAGCGGGGCATACGCAGTATTTT
CSSPRGLAGHTQYF
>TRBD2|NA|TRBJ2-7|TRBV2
TGTGCCAGCACCGCATTCAGATATCTAGCGGGGTACAATGAGCAGTACTTC
CASTAFRYLAGYNEQYF
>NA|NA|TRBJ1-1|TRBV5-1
TGCGCCAGCAGCCCCCGGACGGGCGATGAAGCTTTCTTT
CASSPRTGDEAFF
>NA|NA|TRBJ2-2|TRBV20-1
TGCAGTGCTAGCGGGGCGCTGAACACCGGGGAGCTGTTTTTT
CSASGALNTGELFF
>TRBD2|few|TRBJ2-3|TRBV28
TGTGCCAGCAGTTTCAGAGGCGGGGGGACAGATACGCAGTATTTT
CASSFRGGGTDTQYF
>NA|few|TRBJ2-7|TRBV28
TGTGCCAGCATAACAGTGGGCTCCTACAATGAGCAGTACTTC
CASITVGSYNEQYF
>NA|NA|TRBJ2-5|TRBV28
TGTGCCAGCAGTTTCGAGTTTAGGGAACAAGAGACCCAGTACTTC
CASSFEFREQETQYF
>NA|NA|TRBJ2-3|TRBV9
TGTGCCAGCAGCCGCGACAAACTAGGAACAGATACGCAGTATTTT
CASSRDKLGTDTQYF
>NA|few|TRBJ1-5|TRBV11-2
TGTGCCAGCAGCTTAGATGTCGGACGCGATCAGCCCCAGCATTTT
CASSLDVGRDQPQHF
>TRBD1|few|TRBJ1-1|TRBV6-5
TGTGCCAGCAGTTACACGGAACAGGGGCGCTCAGAAGCTTTCTTT
CASSYTEQGRSEAFF
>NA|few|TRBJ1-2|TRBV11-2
TGTGCCAGCAGCTTAGGATTCGGAGGTGGCTACACCTTC
CASSLGFGGGYTF
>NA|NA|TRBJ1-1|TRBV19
TGTGCCAGTAGGTTCCTCAACACTGAAGCTTTCTTT
CASRFLNTEAFF
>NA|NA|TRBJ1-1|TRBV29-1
TGCAGCGTTATTGGGGGCATGAACACTGAAGCTTTCTTT
CSVIGGMNTEAFF
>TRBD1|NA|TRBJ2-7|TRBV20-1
TGCAGTGCTGACCGGGACAGGGTGGACGAGCAGTACTTC
CSADRDRVDEQYF
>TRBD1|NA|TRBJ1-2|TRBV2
TGTGCCAGCAGTGAACAGAGGACAGGGTTACATGGCTACACCTTC
CASSEQRTGLHGYTF